This T cell receptor beta chain was found in a study of T cells in Graves' hyperthyroidism and ophthalmopathy. Blood from later-ophthalmopathy patients was taken at first hyperthyroidism diagnosis. The TCR beta CDR3 regions underwent amplification using RNA transcripts as the source. Using the HTBI primer set, a first-round RT-PCR was run on the TCR CDR3. MiXCR was run by TCRdb on the multiplex PCR reads, yielding one entry per CDR3 protein. The sample lists some 600,000 distinct CDR3 sequences; more than 11% were seen once. Trimming removed 5 bases at V and 4 bases at J, with 18 bases between. The CDR3 length is 15 residues. Germline V lookup: CDR1 MNHNS, CDR2 SASEGT. In this sample, this clonotype turned up many times.

The TCR originated in a woman in her twenties or thirties with Graves' hyperthyroidism that later progressed to Graves' ophthalmopathy. This sequence joins TRBV6-1 and TRBJ2-7, with TRBD1 as a possible D gene (6 bases). The source material was blood. For the CDR3, the DNA is TGTGCCAGCAGTTCCGACAGGCTGATATCGTACGAGCAGTACTTC. Translation gives CASSSDRLISYEQYF.